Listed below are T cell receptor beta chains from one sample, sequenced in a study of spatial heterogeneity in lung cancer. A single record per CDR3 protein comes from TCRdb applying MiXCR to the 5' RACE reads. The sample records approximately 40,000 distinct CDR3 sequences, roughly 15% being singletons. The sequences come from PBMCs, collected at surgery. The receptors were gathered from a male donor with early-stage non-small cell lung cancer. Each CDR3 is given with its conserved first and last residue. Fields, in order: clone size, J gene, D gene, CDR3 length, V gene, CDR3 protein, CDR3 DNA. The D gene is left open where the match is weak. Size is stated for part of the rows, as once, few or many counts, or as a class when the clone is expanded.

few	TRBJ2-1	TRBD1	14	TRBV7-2	CASSFAGQGYEQFF	TGTGCCAGCAGCTTTGCGGGACAGGGCTATGAGCAGTTCTTC
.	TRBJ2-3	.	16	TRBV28	CASSLSASTTTDTQYF	TGTGCCAGCAGTCTCTCGGCCTCTACTACCACAGATACGCAGTATTTT
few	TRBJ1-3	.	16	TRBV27	CASSPSRFVSGNTIYF	TGTGCCAGCAGTCCGTCACGATTCGTCTCTGGAAACACCATATATTTT
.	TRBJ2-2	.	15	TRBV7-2	CASSLVVLNTGELFF	TGTGCCAGCAGCTTAGTTGTACTAAACACCGGGGAGCTGTTTTTT
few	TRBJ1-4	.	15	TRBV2	CASSVQGLTNEKLFF	TGTGCCAGCAGTGTGCAGGGGTTAACTAATGAAAAACTGTTTTTT
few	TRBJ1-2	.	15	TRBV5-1	CASSWRQGGNYGYTF	TGCGCCAGCAGCTGGCGGCAGGGCGGCAACTATGGCTACACCTTC
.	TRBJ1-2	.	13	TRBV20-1	CSARKGRGYGYTF	TGCAGTGCTCGCAAGGGGCGCGGCTATGGCTACACCTTC
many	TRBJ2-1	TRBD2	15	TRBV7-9	CASSLGTSGINEQFF	TGTGCCAGCAGCCTCGGGACTAGCGGGATTAATGAGCAGTTCTTC
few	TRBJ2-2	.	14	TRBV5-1	CASSRTTNTGELFF	TGCGCCAGCAGCCGCACCACGAACACCGGGGAGCTGTTTTTT
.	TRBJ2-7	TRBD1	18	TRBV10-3	CAISAGTGRASGSYEQYF	TGTGCCATCAGTGCAGGGACAGGCCGGGCCTCTGGATCCTACGAGCAGTACTTC
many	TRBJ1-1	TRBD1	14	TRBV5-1	CASSLTGEGTEAFF	TGCGCCAGCAGCTTAACAGGGGAGGGCACTGAAGCTTTCTTT
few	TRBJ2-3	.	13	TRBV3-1	CASSQARQDTQYF	TGTGCCAGCAGCCAGGCCCGACAGGATACGCAGTATTTT
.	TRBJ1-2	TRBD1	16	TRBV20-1	CSARDPKRDRAYGYTF	TGCAGTGCTAGAGATCCGAAGCGGGACAGGGCCTATGGCTACACCTTC
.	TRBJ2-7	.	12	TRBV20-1	CSAELLGGLMYF	TGCAGTGCTGAGCTTTTAGGGGGACTGATGTACTTC
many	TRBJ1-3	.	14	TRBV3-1	CASSLLSSGNTIYF	TGTGCCAGCAGCCTCTTGTCGTCTGGAAACACCATATATTTT
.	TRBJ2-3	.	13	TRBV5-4	CASSLAGADTQYF	TGTGCCAGCAGCTTGGCAGGGGCAGATACGCAGTATTTT
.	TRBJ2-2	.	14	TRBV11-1	CASSLDSNTGELFF	TGTGCCAGCAGCTTGGACAGTAACACCGGGGAGCTGTTTTTT
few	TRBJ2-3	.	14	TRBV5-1	CASSLGQFTDTQYF	TGCGCCAGCAGCTTGGGACAGTTCACAGATACGCAGTATTTT
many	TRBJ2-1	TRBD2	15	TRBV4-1	CASSQGLAGGNEQFF	TGCGCCAGCAGCCAGGGACTAGCGGGAGGGAATGAGCAGTTCTTC
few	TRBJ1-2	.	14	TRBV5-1	CASSTNRDPYGYTF	TGCGCCAGCAGCACTAACAGGGATCCCTATGGCTACACCTTC
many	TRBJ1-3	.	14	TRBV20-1	CSARVGSSGNTIYF	TGCAGTGCTAGAGTCGGCAGCTCTGGAAACACCATATATTTT
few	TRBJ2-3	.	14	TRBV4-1	CASTGRRDTDTQYF	TGCGCCAGCACCGGGCGACGGGACACAGATACGCAGTATTTT
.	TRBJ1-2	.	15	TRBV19	CASSIRTDNFYGYTF	TGTGCCAGTAGTATTCGGACAGATAACTTCTATGGCTACACCTTC
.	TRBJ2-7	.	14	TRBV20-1	CSARYPGWDYEQYF	TGCAGTGCTAGATATCCAGGGTGGGATTACGAGCAGTACTTC
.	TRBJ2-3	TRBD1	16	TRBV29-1	CSVDQGQGYSTDTQYF	TGCAGCGTTGATCAGGGACAGGGATATAGCACAGATACGCAGTATTTT
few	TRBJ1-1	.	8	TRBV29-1	CSVEGAFF	TGCAGCGTTGAGGGAGCTTTCTTT
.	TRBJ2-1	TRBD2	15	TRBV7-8	CASSLVSSGSNEQFF	TGTGCCAGCAGCTTAGTTTCCAGCGGGAGTAATGAGCAGTTCTTC
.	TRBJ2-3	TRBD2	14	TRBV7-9	CASSKRLAGDTQYF	TGTGCCAGCAGCAAACGACTAGCGGGGGATACGCAGTATTTT
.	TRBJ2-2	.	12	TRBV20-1	CSASNFTGELFF	TGCAGTGCTAGCAACTTCACCGGGGAGCTGTTTTTT
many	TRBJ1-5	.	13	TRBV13	CASSPKGNQPQHF	TGTGCCAGCAGCCCAAAGGGGAATCAGCCCCAGCATTTT
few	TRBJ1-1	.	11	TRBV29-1	CSVETGTEAFF	TGCAGCGTTGAGACGGGGACTGAAGCTTTCTTT
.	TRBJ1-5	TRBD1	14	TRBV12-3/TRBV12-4	CASSFDRVRQPQHF	TGTGCCAGCAGTTTCGACAGGGTTAGGCAGCCCCAGCATTTT
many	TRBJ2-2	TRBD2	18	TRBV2	CASSVTRTSDHTTGELFF	TGTGCCAGCAGTGTCACCAGAACTAGCGACCACACCACCGGGGAGCTGTTTTTT
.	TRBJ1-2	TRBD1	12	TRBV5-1	CASSLQGNGYTF	TGCGCCAGCAGTCTACAGGGGAATGGCTACACCTTC
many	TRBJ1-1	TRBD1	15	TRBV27	CASSSRDRSGTEAFF	TGTGCCAGCAGTTCTAGGGACAGGTCGGGAACTGAAGCTTTCTTT
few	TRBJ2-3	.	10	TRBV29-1	CSGCTDTQYF	TGCAGCGGATGCACAGATACGCAGTATTTT
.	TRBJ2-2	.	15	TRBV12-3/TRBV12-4	CASSRRQADTGELFF	TGTGCCAGCAGCAGACGACAGGCGGACACCGGGGAGCTGTTTTTT
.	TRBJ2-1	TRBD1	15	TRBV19	CASTTTGFQNNEQFF	TGTGCCAGTACCACGACAGGGTTCCAGAACAATGAGCAGTTCTTC
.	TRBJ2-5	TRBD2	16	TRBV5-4	CASSPWGASGGETQYF	TGTGCCAGCAGCCCCTGGGGGGCTAGCGGGGGAGAGACCCAGTACTTC
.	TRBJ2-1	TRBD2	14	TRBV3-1	CASSHAGEHNEQFF	TGTGCCAGCAGCCATGCGGGAGAGCACAATGAGCAGTTCTTC
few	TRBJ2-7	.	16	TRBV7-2	CASSLVSIQGGYEQYF	TGTGCCAGCAGCTTAGTGTCCATACAGGGAGGATATGAGCAGTACTTC
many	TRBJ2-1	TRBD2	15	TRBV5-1	CASSLTSGPRDEQFF	TGCGCCAGCAGCCTAACTAGCGGGCCACGCGATGAGCAGTTCTTC
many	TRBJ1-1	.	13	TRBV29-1	CSVCPDMNTEAFF	TGCAGCGTTTGCCCCGATATGAACACTGAAGCTTTCTTT
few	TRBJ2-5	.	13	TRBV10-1	CASSGQAQETQYF	TGCGCCAGCAGTGGACAGGCTCAAGAGACCCAGTACTTC
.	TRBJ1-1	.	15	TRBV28	CASQKGLGALTEAFF	TGTGCCAGCCAAAAGGGGCTCGGGGCTTTAACTGAAGCTTTCTTT
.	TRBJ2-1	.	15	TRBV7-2	CASSSGASSYNEQFF	TGTGCCAGCAGCTCCGGGGCGAGCTCCTACAATGAGCAGTTCTTC
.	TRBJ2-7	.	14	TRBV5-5	CASSFGGRINEQYF	TGTGCCAGCAGCTTCGGAGGGAGGATCAACGAGCAGTACTTC
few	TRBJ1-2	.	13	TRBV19	CASSIQLTYGYTF	TGTGCCAGTAGTATTCAGCTCACCTATGGCTACACCTTC
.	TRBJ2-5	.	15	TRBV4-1	CASSQGDRRGETQYF	TGCGCCAGCAGCCAAGGGGACAGGCGGGGGGAGACCCAGTACTTC